This T cell receptor beta chain was sequenced in a study of CD4+ T cells in melanoma. Libraries were prepared by immunoSEQ multiplex PCR; TCRdb keeps only in-frame clonotypes and omits some of them. Found here are about 10,000 clones, 55% to 75% of them singletons; the top ten hold roughly 25%. The V and J ends lost 8 bases and 9 bases respectively, with 13 bases between them. Germline loops: CDR1 SNHLY, CDR2 FYNNEI. The CDR3 covers 12 residues. This TCR derives from a human donor with melanoma. The chain employs TRBV2 and TRBJ2-2; tentatively, D is TRBD1 or TRBD2 (6 bases each). The sequencing input was cells from a culture (not recorded whether cultured in vitro). The CDR3 DNA reads TGTGCCAGCGGGAGGACAGTGTGGGAGCTGTTTTTT. Translated: CASGRTVWELFF.